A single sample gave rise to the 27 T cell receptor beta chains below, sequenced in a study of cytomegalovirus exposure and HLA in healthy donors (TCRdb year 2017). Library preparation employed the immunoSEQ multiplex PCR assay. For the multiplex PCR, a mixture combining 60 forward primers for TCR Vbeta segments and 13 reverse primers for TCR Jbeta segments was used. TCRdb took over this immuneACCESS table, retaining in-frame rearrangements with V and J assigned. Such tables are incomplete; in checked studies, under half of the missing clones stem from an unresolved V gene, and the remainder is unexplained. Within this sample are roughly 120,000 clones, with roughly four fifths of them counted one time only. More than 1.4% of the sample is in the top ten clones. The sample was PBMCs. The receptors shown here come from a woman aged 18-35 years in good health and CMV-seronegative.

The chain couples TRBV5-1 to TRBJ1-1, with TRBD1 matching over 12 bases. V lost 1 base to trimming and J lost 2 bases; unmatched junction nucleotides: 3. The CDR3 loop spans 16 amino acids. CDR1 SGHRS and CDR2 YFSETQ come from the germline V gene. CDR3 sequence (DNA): TGCGCCAGCAGCTTGCCGGGACAGGGGGCCAACACTGAAGCTTTCTTT. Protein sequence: CASSLPGQGANTEAFF.

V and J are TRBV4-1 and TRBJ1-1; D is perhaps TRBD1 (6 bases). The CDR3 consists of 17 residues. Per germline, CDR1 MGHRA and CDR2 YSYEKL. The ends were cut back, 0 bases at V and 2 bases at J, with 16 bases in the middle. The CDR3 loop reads CASSQDTHGQLNTEAFF. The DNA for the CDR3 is TGCGCCAGCAGCCAAGATACCCATGGACAGCTAAACACTGAAGCTTTCTTT.

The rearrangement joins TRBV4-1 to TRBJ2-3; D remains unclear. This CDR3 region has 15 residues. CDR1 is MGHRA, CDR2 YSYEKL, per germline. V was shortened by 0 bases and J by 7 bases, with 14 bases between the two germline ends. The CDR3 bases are TGCGCCAGCAGCCAAGAAGCCTTGATCGGGTATACGCAGTATTTT. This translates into CASSQEALIGYTQYF.

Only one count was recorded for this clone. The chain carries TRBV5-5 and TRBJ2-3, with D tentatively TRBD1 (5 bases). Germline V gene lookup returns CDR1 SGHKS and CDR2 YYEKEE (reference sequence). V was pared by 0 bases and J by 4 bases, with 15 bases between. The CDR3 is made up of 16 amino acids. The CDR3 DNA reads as TGTGCCAGCAGCTTGGGGACACTCGTATCGGCAGATACGCAGTATTTT. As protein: CASSLGTLVSADTQYF.

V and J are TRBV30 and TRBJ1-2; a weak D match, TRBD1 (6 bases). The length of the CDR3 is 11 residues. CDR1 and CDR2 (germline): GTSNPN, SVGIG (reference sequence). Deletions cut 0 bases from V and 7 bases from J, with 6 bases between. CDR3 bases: TGTGCCTGGAGTGTAGGGGGTGGCTACACCTTC. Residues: CAWSVGGGYTF.

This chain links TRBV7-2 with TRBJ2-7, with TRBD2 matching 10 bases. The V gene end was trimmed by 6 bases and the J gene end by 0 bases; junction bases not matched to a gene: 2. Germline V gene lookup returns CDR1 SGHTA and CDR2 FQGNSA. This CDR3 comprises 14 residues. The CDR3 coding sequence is TGTGCCAGCAGTTCTAGCGGGAGCTCCTACGAGCAGTACTTC. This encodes CASSSSGSSYEQYF. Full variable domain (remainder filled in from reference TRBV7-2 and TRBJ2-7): GAGVSQSPSNKVTEKGKDVELRCDPISGHTALYWYRQSLGQGLEFLIYFQGNSAPDKSGLPSDRFSAERTGGSVSTLTIQRTQQEDSAVYLCASSSSGSSYEQYFGPGTRLTVT.

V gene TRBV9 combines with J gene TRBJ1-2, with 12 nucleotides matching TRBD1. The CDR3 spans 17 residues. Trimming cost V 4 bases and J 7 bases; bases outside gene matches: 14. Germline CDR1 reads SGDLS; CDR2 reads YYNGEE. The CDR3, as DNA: TGTGCCAGCAGCTCCCTCGGGGGGACAGGGGGCGCGGGTGGCTACACCTTC. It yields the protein CASSSLGGTGGAGGYTF.

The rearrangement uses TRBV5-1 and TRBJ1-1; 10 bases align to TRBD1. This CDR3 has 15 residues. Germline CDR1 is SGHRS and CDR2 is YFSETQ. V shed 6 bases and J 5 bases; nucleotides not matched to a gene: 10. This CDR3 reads CASTLATGGRTEAFF. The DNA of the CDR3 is TGCGCCAGCACCCTCGCGACAGGGGGCCGAACTGAAGCTTTCTTT.

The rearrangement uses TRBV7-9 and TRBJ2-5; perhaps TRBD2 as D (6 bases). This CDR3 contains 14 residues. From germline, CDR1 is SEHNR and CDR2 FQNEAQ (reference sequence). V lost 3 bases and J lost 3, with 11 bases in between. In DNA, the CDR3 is TGTGCCAGCAGCTTCGTAGCGGCCGAAGAGACCCAGTACTTC. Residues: CASSFVAAEETQYF.

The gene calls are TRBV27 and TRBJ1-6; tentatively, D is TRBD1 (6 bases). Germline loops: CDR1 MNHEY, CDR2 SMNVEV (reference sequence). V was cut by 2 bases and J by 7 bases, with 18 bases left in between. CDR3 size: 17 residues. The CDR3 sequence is CASSLLISGTPNSPLHF. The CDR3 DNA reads TGTGCCAGCAGTTTACTTATAAGTGGGACACCGAATTCACCCCTCCACTTT.

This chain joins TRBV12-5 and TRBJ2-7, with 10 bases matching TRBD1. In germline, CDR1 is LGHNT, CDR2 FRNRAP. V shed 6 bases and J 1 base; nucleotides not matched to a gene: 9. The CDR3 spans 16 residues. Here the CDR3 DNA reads TGTGCTAGTGGAACCCCCGGGACAGGGGTTTCCTACGAGCAGTACTTC. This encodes CASGTPGTGVSYEQYF.

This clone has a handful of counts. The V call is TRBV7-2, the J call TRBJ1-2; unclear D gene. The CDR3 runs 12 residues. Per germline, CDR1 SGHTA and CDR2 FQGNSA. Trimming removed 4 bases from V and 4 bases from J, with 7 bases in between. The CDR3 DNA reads TGTGCCAGCAGCTCCACGGGCTATGGCTACACCTTC. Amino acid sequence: CASSSTGYGYTF.

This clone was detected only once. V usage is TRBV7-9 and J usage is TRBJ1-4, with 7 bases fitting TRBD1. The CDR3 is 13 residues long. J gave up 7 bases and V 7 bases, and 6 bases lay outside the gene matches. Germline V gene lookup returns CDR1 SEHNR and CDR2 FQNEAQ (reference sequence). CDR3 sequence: CASKQGRSEKLFF. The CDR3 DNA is TGTGCCAGCAAACAGGGGCGGAGTGAAAAACTGTTTTTT.

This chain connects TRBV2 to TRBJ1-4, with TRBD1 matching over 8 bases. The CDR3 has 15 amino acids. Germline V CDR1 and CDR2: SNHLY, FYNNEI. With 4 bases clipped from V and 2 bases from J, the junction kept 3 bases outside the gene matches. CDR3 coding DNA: TGTGCCAGCAGTGTCAGACAGGGGACTAATGAAAAACTGTTTTTT. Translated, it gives CASSVRQGTNEKLFF. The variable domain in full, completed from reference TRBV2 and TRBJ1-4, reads EPEVTQTPSHQVTQMGQEVILRCVPISNHLYFYWYRQILGQKVEFLVSFYNNEISEKSEIFDDQFSVERPDGSNFTLKIRSTKLEDSAMYFCASSVRQGTNEKLFFGSGTQLSVL.

CDR3 region: CASSPGGTDKNQPQHF. In nucleotides, the CDR3 is TGCGCCAGCAGCCCCGGCGGGACAGACAAAAATCAGCCCCAGCATTTT. This sequence joins TRBV5-1 and TRBJ1-5; TRBD1 agrees at 7 bases. With V trimmed by 4 bases and J by 4 bases, 11 bases remained unmatched. CDR1 SGHRS and CDR2 YFSETQ come from the germline V gene. CDR3 length: 16 residues.

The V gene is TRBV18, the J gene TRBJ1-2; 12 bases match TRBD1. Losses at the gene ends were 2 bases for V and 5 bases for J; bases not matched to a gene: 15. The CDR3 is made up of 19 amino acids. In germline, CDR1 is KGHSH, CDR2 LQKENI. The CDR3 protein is CASSPSAGTGGRVSYGYTF. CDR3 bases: TGTGCCAGCTCACCATCGGCCGGGACAGGGGGCCGCGTCTCGTATGGCTACACCTTC.

CDR3 bases: TGTGCCAGCAGCCAACTAGACGAGCAGTTCTTC. It codes for CASSQLDEQFF. The J gene is TRBJ2-1, the V gene TRBV7-9; weak D call: TRBD2 (5 bases). This CDR3 contains 11 residues. Trimming cost V 5 bases and J 10 bases, with 9 bases left between them. CDR1 is SEHNR, CDR2 FQNEAQ, per germline (reference sequence).

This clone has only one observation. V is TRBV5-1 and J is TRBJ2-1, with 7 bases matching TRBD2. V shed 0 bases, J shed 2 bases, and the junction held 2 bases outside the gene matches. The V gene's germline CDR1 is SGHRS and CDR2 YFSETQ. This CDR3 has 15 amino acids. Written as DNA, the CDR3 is TGCGCCAGCAGCTTGGTCGGGGGGACCTACAATGAGCAGTTCTTC. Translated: CASSLVGGTYNEQFF.

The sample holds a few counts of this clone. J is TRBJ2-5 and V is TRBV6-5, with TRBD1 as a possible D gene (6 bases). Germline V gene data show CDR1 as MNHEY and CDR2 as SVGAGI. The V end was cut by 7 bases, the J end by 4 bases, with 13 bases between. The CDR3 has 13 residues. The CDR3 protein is CASTRGRGETQYF. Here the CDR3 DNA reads TGTGCCAGCACGAGGGGGAGAGGAGAGACCCAGTACTTC.

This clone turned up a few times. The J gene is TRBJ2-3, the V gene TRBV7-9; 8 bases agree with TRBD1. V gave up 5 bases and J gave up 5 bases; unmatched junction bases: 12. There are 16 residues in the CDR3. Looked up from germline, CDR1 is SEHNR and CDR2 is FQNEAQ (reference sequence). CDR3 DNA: TGTGCCAGCAGCCCGAGACTCGGACAGGGACGAGATACGCAGTATTTT. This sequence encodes CASSPRLGQGRDTQYF.

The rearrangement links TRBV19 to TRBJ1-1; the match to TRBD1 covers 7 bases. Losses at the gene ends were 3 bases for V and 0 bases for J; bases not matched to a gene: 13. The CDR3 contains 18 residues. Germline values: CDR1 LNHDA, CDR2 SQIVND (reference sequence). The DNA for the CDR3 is TGTGCCAGTAGTATCCCCGGCGGACGGGGGACAGTGAACACTGAAGCTTTCTTT. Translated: CASSIPGGRGTVNTEAFF.

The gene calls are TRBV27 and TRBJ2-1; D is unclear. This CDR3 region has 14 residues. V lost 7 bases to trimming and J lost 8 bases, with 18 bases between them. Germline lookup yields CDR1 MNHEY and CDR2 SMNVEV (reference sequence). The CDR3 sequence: CASNQAGRIDEQFF. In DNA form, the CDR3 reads TGTGCCAGCAATCAGGCCGGTAGAATCGATGAGCAGTTCTTC.

CDR3 sequence: CASSQEFYVSEAFF. The CDR3 DNA is TGTGCCAGCAGCCAAGAATTTTACGTTAGCGAAGCTTTCTTT. The chain couples TRBV14 to TRBJ1-1; D remains ambiguous. The V gene's germline CDR1 is SGHDN and CDR2 FVKESK. The CDR3 loop spans 14 amino acids. V lost 0 bases to trimming and J lost 8 bases, with 13 bases between them.

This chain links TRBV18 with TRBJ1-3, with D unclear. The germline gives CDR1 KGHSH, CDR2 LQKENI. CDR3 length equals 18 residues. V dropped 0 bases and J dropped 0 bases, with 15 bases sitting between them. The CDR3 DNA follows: TGTGCCAGCTCACCACCGATGAGGGCTTCCCTCTCTGGAAACACCATATATTTT. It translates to CASSPPMRASLSGNTIYF.

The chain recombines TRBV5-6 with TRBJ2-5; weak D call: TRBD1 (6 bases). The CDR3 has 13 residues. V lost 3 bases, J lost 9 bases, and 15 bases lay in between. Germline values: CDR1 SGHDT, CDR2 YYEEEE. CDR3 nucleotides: TGTGCCAGCAGCTCCCAGGGGCCCCAGGCCCAGTACTTC. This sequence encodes CASSSQGPQAQYF.

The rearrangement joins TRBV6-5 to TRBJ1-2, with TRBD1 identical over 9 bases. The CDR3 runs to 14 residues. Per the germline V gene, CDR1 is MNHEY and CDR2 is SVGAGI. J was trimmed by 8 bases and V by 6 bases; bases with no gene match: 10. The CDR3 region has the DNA TGTGCCAGCAGACGACAGGGGGGCGAGGGCGGCTACACCTTC. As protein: CASRRQGGEGGYTF.

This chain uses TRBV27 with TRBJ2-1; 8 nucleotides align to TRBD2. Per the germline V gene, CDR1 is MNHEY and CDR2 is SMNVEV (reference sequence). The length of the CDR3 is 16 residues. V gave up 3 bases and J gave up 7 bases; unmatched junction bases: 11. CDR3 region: CASSFIGGVYGNEQFF. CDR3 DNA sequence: TGTGCCAGCAGTTTTATCGGGGGGGTCTACGGGAATGAGCAGTTCTTC.